One sample yielded the 27 T cell receptor beta chains listed below, sequenced in a study of blood T cell repertoires in COVID-19. The table came from immunoSEQ multiplex PCR; TCRdb's copy has only in-frame clones and leaves some out. The data contain some 150,000 clones, about 85% of them seen just once; the ten biggest clones take up about 1.2%. Sequenced sample: peripheral blood. The source is a man between 60 and 75 years old who had recovered from COVID-19.

The chain employs TRBV7-3 and TRBJ1-1; tentatively, D is TRBD1 (5 bases). The V gene lost 5 bases and the J gene lost 5 bases, with 18 bases spanning the gap. This CDR3 is built from 15 residues. Germline CDR1 SGHTA, CDR2 FQGTGA. DNA of the CDR3: TGTGCCAGCAGCCCAGGACACAACAAGGTGACTGAAGCTTTCTTT. It specifies CASSPGHNKVTEAFF.

The chain employs TRBV11-3 and TRBJ2-7, with 7 nucleotides matching TRBD1. Unmatched junction bases numbered 11, after V lost 8 bases and J lost 4 bases. Germline V gene lookup returns CDR1 SGHNT and CDR2 YENEEA. This CDR3 contains 14 residues. The CDR3 spells CASQSDRDNYEQYF. CDR3 DNA sequence: TGTGCCAGCCAATCCGACAGGGACAATTACGAGCAGTACTTC.

The chain uses TRBV5-1 and TRBJ2-3, with TRBD2 matching 13 bases. Trimming at V came to 4 bases and at J to 1 base, leaving 3 bases not matched to a gene. CDR3 size: 16 residues. Germline CDR1 is SGHRS and CDR2 is YFSETQ. DNA for the CDR3: TGCGCCAGCAGCGATGGACTAGCGGGGGGCACAGATACGCAGTATTTT. Its translation is CASSDGLAGGTDTQYF.

This clone has more than one count but fewer than ten. The chain joins TRBV7-6 to TRBJ2-7, with a possible D match to TRBD2 (5 bases). The V and J ends lost 1 base and 3 bases respectively, with 13 bases between them. CDR1 is SGHVS, CDR2 FNYEAQ, per germline. The CDR3 is 15 residues long. CDR3 in amino acids: CASSLGVGAGYEQYF. DNA of the CDR3: TGTGCCAGCAGCTTAGGGGTGGGAGCTGGCTACGAGCAGTACTTC.

The rearrangement links TRBV19 to TRBJ2-2; maybe TRBD1 (6 bases). Germline V gene data show CDR1 as LNHDA and CDR2 as SQIVND (reference sequence). Trimming shortened V by 3 bases and J by 3 bases, and 11 bases separated the two germline ends. This CDR3 contains 15 residues. The CDR3 nucleotides read TGTGCCAGTAGTATTTCGGACAGTCACACCGGGGAGCTGTTTTTT. Amino acid sequence: CASSISDSHTGELFF.

J is TRBJ2-1 and V is TRBV24-1; 11 nucleotides agree with TRBD1. CDR1 is KGHDR, CDR2 SFDVKD, per germline. Trimming took 1 base from V and 5 from J; bases not matched to a gene: 3. The CDR3 has 16 amino acids. Here the CDR3 reads CATSDLGDRGNNEQFF. In DNA form, the CDR3 reads TGTGCCACCAGTGATTTAGGGGACAGGGGGAACAATGAGCAGTTCTTC.

This clone has just one count. The chain has TRBV27 and TRBJ1-4; 7 bases align to TRBD1. Germline-derived CDR1 and CDR2 are MNHEY and SMNVEV (reference sequence). V dropped 5 bases and J dropped 7; count of bases not matched to a gene: 10. This CDR3 has 15 residues. The CDR3 is CASSTLKGAGEKLFF. The CDR3 DNA is TGTGCCAGCAGTACCTTGAAGGGGGCGGGTGAAAAACTGTTTTTT.

V and J are TRBV3-1 (or the pseudogene TRBV3-2) and TRBJ2-7, with a tentative D call TRBD1 (5 bases). With 5 bases removed from V and 3 bases from J, the gap between germline ends came to 8 bases. The CDR3 length is 12 residues. Germline CDR1 LGHDT, CDR2 YNNKEL (reference sequence). The DNA of the CDR3 is TGTGCCAGCAGCTTCGGACACTACGAGCAGTACTTC. It codes for CASSFGHYEQYF.

This clone was counted once. The chain recombines TRBV18 with TRBJ1-5; D remains ambiguous. Germline-derived CDR1 and CDR2 are KGHSH and LQKENI. Trimming stripped 2 bases from V and 5 bases from J, with 4 bases between. This CDR3 is built from 12 residues. CDR3 residues: CASSPADQPQHF. CDR3 nucleotides: TGTGCCAGCTCACCAGCAGATCAGCCCCAGCATTTT.

The chain is built from TRBV19 and TRBJ2-7, with 9 bases aligning to TRBD1. Trimming at V came to 9 bases and at J to 4 bases, leaving 7 bases not matched to a gene. The CDR3 runs to 13 residues. Germline lookup yields CDR1 LNHDA and CDR2 SQIVND (reference sequence). The CDR3 bases are TGTGCCAGCAAACCGGGACAGGGATACGAGCAGTACTTC. It codes for CASKPGQGYEQYF.

The chain is built from TRBV5-6 and TRBJ1-2, with 7 bases aligning to TRBD1. Germline V gene lookup returns CDR1 SGHDT and CDR2 YYEEEE. The V segment lost 4 bases and the J segment 8 bases; nucleotides outside the gene matches: 8. This CDR3 has 13 amino acids. The CDR3 spells CASSPGDRAGYTF. CDR3 sequence (DNA): TGTGCCAGCAGCCCAGGGGACAGAGCCGGCTACACCTTC.

The chain uses TRBV6-5 and TRBJ1-6, with 9 bases lining up with TRBD1. Germline V CDR1 and CDR2: MNHEY, SVGAGI. This CDR3 comprises 16 residues. Losses at the gene ends were 0 bases for V and 4 bases for J; bases not matched to a gene: 1. CDR3 residues: CASSYSGQGYNSPLHF. The CDR3 coding sequence is TGTGCCAGCAGTTACTCGGGACAGGGTTATAATTCACCCCTCCACTTT.

This sequence joins TRBV11-2 and TRBJ2-5, with D possibly being TRBD1 (5 bases). V lost 3 bases to trimming and J lost 2 bases, with 10 bases between them. Germline-derived CDR1 and CDR2 are SGHAT and FQNNGV. The CDR3 loop spans 14 amino acids. As DNA, the CDR3 is TGTGCCAGCAGCTTGACAGTCTCGCAAGAGACCCAGTACTTC. Protein: CASSLTVSQETQYF.

This chain joins TRBV19 and TRBJ2-7; maybe TRBD1 (5 bases). The CDR3 is 11 residues long. Germline V gene lookup returns CDR1 LNHDA and CDR2 SQIVND (reference sequence). V was trimmed by 5 bases and J by 4 bases, leaving 6 bases between them. Here the CDR3 DNA reads TGTGCCAGTAGTCAGGGATACGAGCAGTACTTC. This gives the protein CASSQGYEQYF. Supplemented by reference TRBV19 and TRBJ2-7, the full variable domain reads DGGITQSPKYLFRKEGQNVTLSCEQNLNHDAMYWYRQDPGQGLRLIYYSQIVNDFQKGDIAEGYSVSREKKESFPLTVTSAQKNPTAFYLCASSQGYEQYFGPGTRLTVT.

The chain links TRBV9 to TRBJ2-3; 8 bases line up with TRBD2. The CDR3 length is 16 residues. Germline CDR1 SGDLS, CDR2 YYNGEE. V lost 6 bases, J lost 5 bases, and 14 bases stayed unmatched. Here the CDR3 reads CASTPTGGALLDTQYF. CDR3 coding DNA: TGTGCCAGCACTCCGACGGGGGGGGCCCTATTAGATACGCAGTATTTT.

CDR3 amino acids: CASSQMLGGAGDTQYF. For the CDR3, the DNA is TGTGCCAGCAGCCAAATGTTAGGGGGCGCAGGGGATACGCAGTATTTT. The chain links TRBV3-1 (or the pseudogene TRBV3-2) to TRBJ2-3; the match to TRBD1 covers 7 bases. V lost 2 bases and J lost 6; bases outside the gene matches: 11. The germline gives CDR1 LGHDT, CDR2 YNNKEL (reference sequence). The CDR3 contains 16 residues.

The gene calls are TRBV7-8 and TRBJ2-7, with D possibly matching TRBD1 (6 bases). V was shortened by 0 bases and J by 0 bases, with 12 bases between the two germline ends. CDR3 length: 16 residues. Germline CDR1 and CDR2: SGHVS and FQNEAQ. CDR3 in amino acids: CASSLARDTYSYEQYF. The CDR3 DNA is TGTGCCAGCAGCTTAGCCCGGGACACTTACTCCTACGAGCAGTACTTC.

This clone was counted only a few times. The chain is built from TRBV29-1 and TRBJ2-7; TRBD1 might be the D (5 bases). Germline loops: CDR1 SQVTM, CDR2 ANQGSEA. Trimming stripped 4 bases from V and 2 bases from J, with 6 bases between. This CDR3 comprises 11 residues. In DNA form, the CDR3 reads TGCAGCGTTGGACAGACCTACGAGCAGTACTTC. Translating it yields CSVGQTYEQYF.

This clone was detected only a few times. V and J are TRBV10-3 and TRBJ2-2; 8 positions agree with TRBD1. V lost 4 bases and J lost 1; bases outside the gene matches: 5. Germline V gene lookup returns CDR1 ENHRY and CDR2 SYGVKD. This CDR3 spans 16 amino acids. The CDR3 region has the DNA TGTGCCATCAGTGGAGGACAGGGTCTGAACACCGGGGAGCTGTTTTTT. It encodes CAISGGQGLNTGELFF.

The rearrangement uses TRBV6-6 and TRBJ2-2, with 8 bases aligning to TRBD2. CDR1 is MNHNY, CDR2 SVGAGI, per germline (reference sequence). V shed 8 bases, J shed 7 bases, and the junction held 6 bases outside the gene matches. This CDR3 has 13 residues. The chain's CDR3 is CASRGGQGGELFF. CDR3 in DNA: TGTGCCAGCCGGGGGGGGCAAGGCGGGGAGCTGTTTTTT.

The chain links TRBV14 to TRBJ1-2, with 9 bases lining up with TRBD1. This CDR3 is built from 14 residues. In germline, CDR1 is SGHDN, CDR2 FVKESK. With 3 bases clipped from V and 7 bases from J, the junction kept 6 bases outside the gene matches. The CDR3 loop reads CASSQTGGQSGYTF. The CDR3 nucleotides are TGTGCCAGCAGCCAGACAGGGGGACAGAGTGGCTACACCTTC.

The CDR3 region is CASSFQQGPEDTQYF. As DNA, the CDR3 is TGTGCCAGCAGCTTTCAACAGGGCCCGGAAGATACGCAGTATTTT. The rearrangement uses TRBV11-2 and TRBJ2-3; D is possibly TRBD1 (6 bases). This CDR3 is built from 15 residues. Germline V lookup: CDR1 SGHAT, CDR2 FQNNGV. With 3 bases removed from V and 5 bases from J, the gap between germline ends came to 15 bases.

This chain joins TRBV11-2 and TRBJ1-6; 7 bases fit TRBD1. With 5 bases clipped from V and 3 bases from J, the junction kept 4 bases outside the gene matches. The CDR3 covers 15 residues. Germline-derived CDR1 and CDR2 are SGHAT and FQNNGV. CDR3 region: CASSMTGNYNSPLHF. The CDR3 DNA reads as TGTGCCAGCAGCATGACAGGGAACTATAATTCACCCCTCCACTTT. The whole variable domain, filled in from reference TRBV11-2 and TRBJ1-6, reads EAGVAQSPRYKIIEKRQSVAFWCNPISGHATLYWYQQILGQGPKLLIQFQNNGVVDDSQLPKDRFSAERLKGVDSTLKIQPAKLEDSAVYLCASSMTGNYNSPLHFGNGTRLTVT.

The V call is TRBV6-5, the J call TRBJ2-1; a weak D match, TRBD1 (6 bases). The length of the CDR3 is 13 residues. Germline CDR1 MNHEY, CDR2 SVGAGI. The V gene lost 6 bases and the J gene lost 8 bases, with 14 bases spanning the gap. The DNA of the CDR3 is TGTGCCAGCAGATTAACGACAGGTTATGAGCAGTTCTTC. Amino acids: CASRLTTGYEQFF.

The rearrangement links TRBV6-6 to TRBJ2-3, with 7 bases aligning to TRBD1. The CDR3 covers 16 residues. The germline CDR1 and CDR2 sequences are MNHNY and SVGAGI (reference sequence). V shed 2 bases and J 5 bases; nucleotides not matched to a gene: 10. The CDR3 loop is CASSYAPRQGRDTQYF. Written as DNA, the CDR3 is TGTGCCAGCAGTTACGCCCCTCGACAGGGAAGAGATACGCAGTATTTT.

This chain uses TRBV11-3 with TRBJ2-4, with TRBD2 matching over 7 bases. The germline V gene encodes CDR1 SGHNT and CDR2 YENEEA. The CDR3 runs to 17 residues. V lost 0 bases and J lost 7; bases outside the gene matches: 12. The chain's CDR3 is CASSLEGGDDLWNIQYF. CDR3 bases: TGTGCCAGCAGCTTAGAGGGGGGGGACGATCTCTGGAACATTCAGTACTTC.

The chain couples TRBV11-2 to TRBJ2-7; no clear D gene. The ends were cut back, 0 bases at V and 2 bases at J, with 8 bases in the middle. This CDR3 comprises 14 residues. Germline CDR1 SGHAT, CDR2 FQNNGV. The CDR3 bases are TGTGCCAGCAGCTTAGAGCGACTGACCTACGAGCAGTACTTC. Its protein is CASSLERLTYEQYF.